This T cell receptor beta chain emerged from a study of Ad26.COV2.S vaccination and SARS-CoV-2 variants. Study details: A COV1001 Ad26.COV2.S trial-arm participant provided the sample. Dosing was one shot or two shots 56 days apart.

As for treatment: about 20 received Ad26.COV2.S at low or high dose, single or two shots; about five received placebo; per-sample allocation not given. Collection of samples fell on day 63 after the first vaccine or placebo injection. The shot given was an Ad26 vector that makes Wuhan-strain SARS-CoV-2 spike. Produced via immunoSEQ multiplex PCR; TCRdb's table is partial and in-frame only. The profile shows some 480,000 clones, roughly nine tenths of them singletons. This specimen was peripheral blood, taken in a trial of Ad26.COV2.S vaccine versus placebo. The clonotype comes from a person aged 18 to 59 who received the Ad26.COV2.S COVID-19 vaccine or a placebo.

CDR3 in DNA: TGTGCCAGCCTTGAGGGGCAGTACTTC. Residues: CASLEGQYF. This chain links TRBV9 with TRBJ2-7; possible D gene TRBD2, 5 bases. The CDR3 consists of 9 residues. Germline V gene lookup returns CDR1 SGDLS and CDR2 YYNGEE. V lost 7 bases, J lost 9 bases, and 8 bases lay in between.